The 31 T cell receptor beta chains below come from one sample, sequenced in a study of T cell clonality in common variable immunodeficiency. Study results and limitations: Fewer deletions and N-nucleotide insertions were reportedly seen in common variable immunodeficiency TCR beta sequences.

These receptors are not linked to any known antigen. Here immunoSEQ multiplex PCR was the method, and the copy in TCRdb shows in-frame clones only, minus some. Observed in the sample are about 35,000 clones, none of them singletons. The source material was peripheral blood mononuclear cells. These receptors were taken from a human donor with common variable immunodeficiency.

This clone showed up many times. The CDR3 loop reads CSARDQGGRGQETQYF. The part of the CDR3 DNA that was read is TGCAGTGCTAGAGATCAGGGTGGGAGGGGACAAGAGACC. The gene calls are TRBV20-1 and TRBJ2-5; 7 bases map to TRBD2. The read terminates 3 residues before the CDR3 end, so the remaining end is supplied by the germline J gene. V was clipped by 0 bases and J by 2 bases; unmatched bases: 9. CDR1 DFQATT and CDR2 SNEGSKA come from the germline V gene (reference sequence). This CDR3 contains 16 residues.

This clone has ten or more counts. Coverage ceases 3 residues before the CDR3 finishes, and the germline J gene fills in the end. The genes are TRBV6-1 and TRBJ2-1, with 9 bases lining up with TRBD1. The V and J ends lost 1 base and 7 bases, in that order; junction bases with no gene match: 5. The V gene's germline CDR1 is MNHNS and CDR2 SASEGT. The CDR3 is 15 residues long. The CDR3 loop is CASSEDRGPRNEQFF. The sequenced CDR3 bases are TGTGCCAGCAGTGAAGACAGGGGGCCGAGGAATGAG.

A note on this clone: The read terminates 3 residues ahead of where the CDR3 ends, so the germline J gene completes it. The chain has TRBV19 and TRBJ2-7, with 7 bases fitting TRBD2. V lost 4 bases to trimming and J lost 0 bases; unmatched junction nucleotides: 6. CDR1 and CDR2 (germline): LNHDA, SQIVND (reference sequence). The CDR3 length is 15 residues. The DNA read from the CDR3 is TGTGCCAGTAGTAGGGAGGGGCCGAGCTCCTACGAG. It specifies CASSREGPSSYE. In full, the CDR3 is CASSREGPSSYEQYF.

Of note for this clone: The CDR3 end is not reached by the read, which stops 3 residues before it; the germline J gene fills it in. The rearrangement uses TRBV2 and TRBJ1-2; 12 nucleotides line up with TRBD1. Looked up from germline, CDR1 is SNHLY and CDR2 is FYNNEI. The CDR3 spans 14 residues. Partial CDR3 DNA: TGTGCCAGCAGGAGGACCGGGACAGGGGGCGGC. This codes for CASRRTGTGGG. The complete CDR3 reads CASRRTGTGGGYTF. The variable domain in full, completed from reference TRBV2 and TRBJ1-2, reads EPEVTQTPSHQVTQMGQEVILRCVPISNHLYFYWYRQILGQKVEFLVSFYNNEISEKSEIFDDQFSVERPDGSNFTLKIRSTKLEDSAMYFCASRRTGTGGGYTFGSGTRLTVV.

In regard to this clone: A read error may produce the germline difference seen at one junction end. The CDR3 end lies 3 residues beyond the end of the read and is filled in from the germline J gene. The rearrangement joins TRBV2 to TRBJ1-5; D not resolved. The CDR3 totals 14 residues. Germline V lookup: CDR1 SNHLY, CDR2 FYNNEI. The sequenced part of the CDR3 DNA is TGTGCCAGCAGGGAAGACGGGGACAATCAGCCC. Protein: CASREDGDNQP. The whole CDR3 is CASREDGDNQPQHF.

This clone was recorded a few times. The read halts 3 residues ahead of the CDR3 end, with the missing end drawn from the germline J gene. J is TRBJ1-6 and V is TRBV30; 7 bases match TRBD1. Germline CDR1 GTSNPN, CDR2 SVGIG (reference sequence). The CDR3 covers 13 residues. J gave up 7 bases and V 7 bases, and 7 bases lay outside the gene matches. The CDR3 DNA, read in part, is TGTGCCTCCCGGGACAGATCCAATTCACCC. Translation gives CASRDRSNSP. The full CDR3 protein reads CASRDRSNSPLHF.

This clone was picked up many times. From the germline J gene comes the end of the CDR3, since the read stops 3 residues before it. V gene TRBV5-1 combines with J gene TRBJ2-1, with D tentatively TRBD2 (6 bases). V was pared by 0 bases and J by 4 bases, with 11 bases between. Per germline, CDR1 SGHRS and CDR2 YFSETQ. This CDR3 contains 15 residues. The CDR3 is CASSLAGGFYNEQFF. The part of the CDR3 DNA that was read is TGCGCCAGCAGCTTGGCCGGGGGATTTTACAATGAG.

The table lists this clone with a few counts. The CDR3 end lies 3 residues beyond the end of the read and is filled in from the germline J gene. The genes are TRBV5-5 and TRBJ1-4; the match to TRBD1 covers 9 bases. Germline V gene data show CDR1 as SGHKS and CDR2 as YYEKEE (reference sequence). This CDR3 has 14 residues. V was clipped by 4 bases and J by 7 bases; unmatched bases: 5. The sequenced part of the CDR3 DNA is TGTGCCAGCAGCCTCCGGGACAGGGTTGAAAAA. It specifies CASSLRDRVEK. The complete CDR3 reads CASSLRDRVEKLFF.

This clone has ten or more counts. Read data end 3 residues before the CDR3 end; the end is taken from the germline J gene. The rearrangement joins TRBV5-1 to TRBJ2-5, with 8 bases lining up with TRBD1. This CDR3 has 14 amino acids. J lost 2 bases, V lost 4 bases, and 4 bases had no gene match. CDR1 is SGHRS, CDR2 YFSETQ, per germline. This CDR3 reads CASSPGTGQETQYF. Incomplete CDR3 DNA: TGCGCCAGCAGCCCAGGGACAGGTCAAGAGACC.

Notes on this clone: The CDR3 goes on 3 residues after the read ends, and that part is filled in from the germline J gene. The chain links TRBV30 to TRBJ1-2, with D possibly being TRBD1 (6 bases). The V end lost 3 bases, the J end lost 0 bases, and 8 bases lay between the germline ends. Germline assignment: CDR1 GTSNPN and CDR2 SVGIG (reference sequence). This CDR3 is 13 amino acids long. The part of the CDR3 DNA that was read is TGTGCCTGGAGACAGGGAACTAACTATGGC. This codes for CAWRQGTNYG. The full CDR3 sequence reads CAWRQGTNYGYTF.

The sample holds many counts of this clone. With the read ending 3 residues before the CDR3 end, the germline J gene is used to fill in that end. This sequence joins TRBV19 and TRBJ2-3; 8 bases are a match to TRBD2. The CDR3 sequence is 13 residues long. Germline CDR1 is LNHDA and CDR2 is SQIVND (reference sequence). V shed 9 bases, J shed 5 bases, and the junction held 7 bases outside the gene matches. The covered CDR3 bases are TGTGCCAGCGGGACTAGGGCAGAAGATACG. Its translation is CASGTRAEDT. The complete CDR3 sequence is CASGTRAEDTQYF.

Notes on this clone: With the read ending 3 residues before the CDR3 end, the germline J gene is used to fill in that end. The chain combines TRBV7-9 with TRBJ2-1, with TRBD2 identical over 9 bases. This CDR3 is built from 15 residues. The V segment lost 6 bases and the J segment 2 bases; nucleotides outside the gene matches: 5. Looked up from germline, CDR1 is SEHNR and CDR2 is FQNEAQ (reference sequence). Here the CDR3 reads CASSPQRGAYNEQFF. The part of the CDR3 DNA that was read is TGTGCCAGCAGTCCCCAGCGGGGGGCCTACAATGAG.

Worth noting for this clone: Read sequence stops 3 residues before the CDR3 end, and the germline J gene provides the missing end. The chain links TRBV19 to TRBJ1-2, with 8 bases fitting TRBD1. With 7 bases clipped from V and 0 bases from J, the junction kept 7 bases outside the gene matches. Germline V gene sequence: CDR1 LNHDA, CDR2 SQIVND (reference sequence). The CDR3 is made up of 15 amino acids. The CDR3 sequence: CASKPGQGPNYGYTF. The part of the CDR3 DNA that was read is TGTGCCAGTAAACCCGGACAGGGCCCTAACTATGGC.

This clone was seen many times. The sequenced CDR3 bases are TGCGCCAGCAGCCTGACGGGACAGGGGAGGACTGAA. Protein product: CASSLTGQGRTE. The full CDR3 reads CASSLTGQGRTEAFF. The J gene is TRBJ1-1, the V gene TRBV5-1; 10 bases map to TRBD1. Read data end 3 residues before the CDR3 end; the end is taken from the germline J gene. The CDR3 is made up of 15 amino acids. Trimming cost V 4 bases and J 5 bases; bases outside gene matches: 8. CDR1 is SGHRS, CDR2 YFSETQ, per germline.

This clone was observed a few times. The read comes to an end 3 residues before the CDR3 does, leaving the germline J gene to fill in the end. The rearrangement links TRBV2 to TRBJ1-1; possibly TRBD1 for D (6 bases). CDR1 is SNHLY, CDR2 FYNNEI, per germline. Trimming took 5 bases from V and 1 from J, leaving 14 bases between them. The length of the CDR3 is 15 residues. CDR3 residues: CASSPPTGWNTEAFF. CDR3 DNA (partial): TGTGCCAGCAGTCCCCCGACAGGTTGGAACACTGAA.

This clone is labeled as medium-sized. The observed sequence ends 3 residues before the CDR3 terminus, with the missing tail filled in from the germline J gene. The chain recombines TRBV2 with TRBJ1-5; 7 nucleotides line up with TRBD1. The CDR3 totals 13 residues. Germline values: CDR1 SNHLY, CDR2 FYNNEI. After removal of 8 bases from V and 3 bases from J, the junction contained 4 bases not matched to a gene. The CDR3 bases that were read are TGTGCCAGCTCACAGGGGAACAATCAGCCC. The encoded protein is CASSQGNNQP. The whole CDR3 region reads CASSQGNNQPQHF. The variable domain in full, with the rest retrieved from reference TRBV2 and TRBJ1-5, is EPEVTQTPSHQVTQMGQEVILRCVPISNHLYFYWYRQILGQKVEFLVSFYNNEISEKSEIFDDQFSVERPDGSNFTLKIRSTKLEDSAMYFCASSQGNNQPQHFGDGTRLSIL.

This clone occurred a few times. With the read ending 3 residues before the CDR3 end, the germline J gene is used to fill in that end. The chain is built from TRBV19 and TRBJ1-5; D is possibly TRBD1 (5 bases). This CDR3 is built from 13 residues. Germline CDR1 and CDR2: LNHDA and SQIVND (reference sequence). The V end lost 5 bases, the J end lost 9 bases, and 14 bases lay between the germline ends. The CDR3: CASSPGTSMPQHF. The part of the CDR3 DNA that was read is TGTGCCAGTAGTCCCGGGACTAGCATGCCC. The complete variable domain, with remaining parts taken from reference TRBV19 and TRBJ1-5, reads DGGITQSPKYLFRKEGQNVTLSCEQNLNHDAMYWYRQDPGQGLRLIYYSQIVNDFQKGDIAEGYSVSREKKESFPLTVTSAQKNPTAFYLCASSPGTSMPQHFGDGTRLSIL.

This clone has a handful of counts. The read ends 3 residues early relative to the CDR3; the germline J gene fills the gap. This rearrangement joins TRBV30 to TRBJ1-4; possibly TRBD1 for D (5 bases). V was shortened by 0 bases and J by 8 bases, with 13 bases between the two germline ends. Per germline, CDR1 GTSNPN and CDR2 SVGIG (reference sequence). The CDR3 spans 14 residues. CDR3 DNA, as far as it was read: TGTGCCTGGAGTGTAGACAGCCAGAAGGAAAAA. Protein product: CAWSVDSQKEK. The full CDR3 protein is CAWSVDSQKEKLFF.

This clone was seen repeatedly, ten times or more. The CDR3 protein is CASSIQWGADTQYF. The CDR3 DNA, read in part, is TGTGCCAGCAGCATCCAATGGGGGGCAGATACG. The J gene is TRBJ2-3, the V gene TRBV2; possible D gene TRBD2, 6 bases. The read ends 3 residues shy of where the CDR3 ends; the end is completed using the germline J gene. This CDR3 has 14 amino acids. The germline CDR1 and CDR2 sequences are SNHLY and FYNNEI. Between the trimmed V and J ends, which lost 6 bases and 4 bases, there was a span of 14 bases.

This clone was seen a handful of times. Read sequence stops 3 residues before the CDR3 end, and the germline J gene provides the missing end. The chain links TRBV30 to TRBJ2-3; 7 bases agree with TRBD2. Germline V gene sequence: CDR1 GTSNPN, CDR2 SVGIG (reference sequence). With 5 bases clipped from V and 0 bases from J, the junction kept 8 bases outside the gene matches. CDR3 length equals 15 residues. CDR3 bases read: TGTGCCTGGCTACATCGGGGGGTTAGCACAGATACG. Encoded protein: CAWLHRGVSTDT. The complete CDR3 reads CAWLHRGVSTDTQYF.

About this clone itself: The missing CDR3 end, 3 residues past where the read stops, is filled in from the germline J gene. The rearrangement links TRBV30 to TRBJ1-4; D is perhaps TRBD1 (6 bases). Looked up from germline, CDR1 is GTSNPN and CDR2 is SVGIG (reference sequence). The CDR3 has 16 residues. V was trimmed by 5 bases and J by 3 bases, leaving 19 bases between them. The covered CDR3 bases are TGTGCCTGGTCTAGGGGGGGCTCGGGGTCTAATGAAAAA. Translating gives CAWSRGGSGSNEK. The whole CDR3 protein reads CAWSRGGSGSNEKLFF.

By share, this clone counts as medium-sized. Read sequence stops 3 residues before the CDR3 end, and the germline J gene provides the missing end. The chain joins TRBV13 to TRBJ2-6, with D unclear. V was clipped by 6 bases and J by 1 base, with 7 bases between them. This CDR3 contains 14 residues. Germline V lookup: CDR1 PRHDT, CDR2 FYEKMQ (reference sequence). The sequenced CDR3 bases are TGTGCCAGCAGAAGGGTTTCTGGGGCCAACGTC. Protein product: CASRRVSGANV. The whole CDR3 protein is CASRRVSGANVLTF.

There are a few counts of this clone. Sequencing ends 3 residues short of the CDR3 end; the germline J gene provides the rest. V is TRBV2 and J is TRBJ2-7; D is possibly TRBD2 (6 bases). CDR1 SNHLY and CDR2 FYNNEI come from the germline V gene. The CDR3 is made up of 16 amino acids. V lost 1 base and J lost 6, with 19 bases in between. CDR3 sequence reads: CASSEVERAWGLEQYF. The DNA read from the CDR3 is TGTGCCAGCAGTGAAGTCGAAAGGGCTTGGGGACTCGAG. Full variable domain (remainder filled in from reference TRBV2 and TRBJ2-7): EPEVTQTPSHQVTQMGQEVILRCVPISNHLYFYWYRQILGQKVEFLVSFYNNEISEKSEIFDDQFSVERPDGSNFTLKIRSTKLEDSAMYFCASSEVERAWGLEQYFGPGTRLTVT.

For this clone: The junction departs from the called germline gene at one end, perhaps through a read error. The read terminates 3 residues ahead of where the CDR3 ends, so the germline J gene completes it. The gene calls are TRBV7-8 and TRBJ1-5; D unclear. Per the germline V gene, CDR1 is SGHVS and CDR2 is FQNEAQ. There are 15 residues in the CDR3. CDR3 DNA (partial): TGTGCCAGCAGCTTAGCGGGTTATAGCAAGCAGCCC. This sequence encodes CASSLAGYSKQP. The entire CDR3 protein is CASSLAGYSKQPQHF.

This clone was detected many times. The read is 3 residues too short to cover the CDR3 end, so that end is filled in from the germline J gene. This chain links TRBV2 with TRBJ1-4; TRBD1 aligns across 10 bases. Germline values: CDR1 SNHLY, CDR2 FYNNEI. The CDR3 runs 15 residues. With 1 base clipped from V and 5 bases from J, the junction kept 1 base outside the gene matches. The covered CDR3 bases are TGTGCCAGCAGTGAAGGGGGACAGGGGAATGAAAAA. Its translation is CASSEGGQGNEK. The full CDR3 protein reads CASSEGGQGNEKLFF. Filled out from reference TRBV2 and TRBJ1-4, the complete variable domain reads EPEVTQTPSHQVTQMGQEVILRCVPISNHLYFYWYRQILGQKVEFLVSFYNNEISEKSEIFDDQFSVERPDGSNFTLKIRSTKLEDSAMYFCASSEGGQGNEKLFFGSGTQLSVL.

This clone was seen ten or more times. The read is 3 residues too short to cover the CDR3 end, so that end is filled in from the germline J gene. The chain carries TRBV19 and TRBJ2-5, with 7 bases lining up with TRBD1. V dropped 6 bases and J dropped 5; count of bases not matched to a gene: 9. This CDR3 is built from 14 residues. Germline V gene lookup returns CDR1 LNHDA and CDR2 SQIVND (reference sequence). CDR3 DNA, as far as it was read: TGTGCCAGTAGCCTGGGACAGTCAACTGAGACC. Its protein is CASSLGQSTET. The full-length CDR3 reads as CASSLGQSTETQYF.

This clone was recorded many times. CDR3 residues: CASSGGVSSYNEQFF. The CDR3 DNA, read in part, is TGTGCCAGCAGCGGGGGGGTTAGCTCCTACAATGAG. V usage is TRBV5-5 and J usage is TRBJ2-1; 7 nucleotides align to TRBD2. The DNA ends 3 residues before the CDR3 does, and the rest of the CDR3 is filled in from the germline J gene. The germline V gene has CDR1 SGHKS and CDR2 YYEKEE (reference sequence). The CDR3 extends over 15 amino acids. V lost 4 bases, J lost 0 bases, and 4 bases stayed unmatched.

Many counts were recorded for this clone. The DNA ends 3 residues before the CDR3 does, and the rest of the CDR3 is filled in from the germline J gene. The chain has TRBV20-1 and TRBJ1-5; perhaps TRBD1 as D (5 bases). This CDR3 has 15 residues. V was cut by 3 bases and J by 7 bases, with 19 bases left in between. Germline CDR1 DFQATT, CDR2 SNEGSKA (reference sequence). CDR3 loop: CSARALEGESQPQHF. The DNA read from the CDR3 is TGCAGTGCTAGGGCCCTCGAAGGGGAGAGCCAGCCC.

This clone occurred many times. The read terminates 3 residues before the CDR3 end, so the remaining end is supplied by the germline J gene. The rearrangement uses TRBV19 and TRBJ1-2; D unresolved. Germline loops: CDR1 LNHDA, CDR2 SQIVND (reference sequence). The V gene lost 1 base and the J gene lost 2 bases, with 8 bases spanning the gap. This CDR3 comprises 14 residues. The chain's CDR3 is CASSIGAANYGYTF. The sequenced CDR3 bases are TGTGCCAGTAGTATAGGGGCAGCCAACTATGGC.

The sample holds a few counts of this clone. The CDR3 goes on 3 residues after the read ends, and that part is filled in from the germline J gene. V usage is TRBV19 and J usage is TRBJ1-5; D might be TRBD1 (5 bases). The V gene's germline CDR1 is LNHDA and CDR2 SQIVND (reference sequence). The length of the CDR3 is 17 residues. V was pared by 0 bases and J by 7 bases, with 19 bases between. The CDR3 is CASSIDRGFKAFQPQHF. The sequenced part of the CDR3 DNA is TGTGCCAGTAGTATAGATCGGGGGTTTAAGGCTTTCCAGCCC.

This clone was counted only a few times. Incomplete CDR3 DNA: TGTGCCAGCAGTGAAAGTGGGACAGGGATAAGCGAG. Amino acid sequence: CASSESGTGISE. The full CDR3 reads CASSESGTGISEQYF. The chain links TRBV2 to TRBJ2-7, with 9 bases fitting TRBD1. The CDR3 end falls 3 residues outside the read, so it is completed with the germline J gene. Germline loops: CDR1 SNHLY, CDR2 FYNNEI. The length of the CDR3 is 15 residues. V lost 2 bases, J lost 6 bases, and 8 bases stayed unmatched.